Each of the 27 T cell receptor beta chains below was sequenced from the same sample in a study of a mutant IDH1 vaccine in newly diagnosed glioma. These receptors' antigens are unknown. Some clones are missing from TCRdb's copy, which holds only in-frame ones; the method was immunoSEQ multiplex PCR. The sample yields 35,000 to 50,000 clones, about 81% seen once. Time point noted: week 23, last vaccination. Topical imiquimod accompanied each vaccine dose, which consisted of 300 ug of mutant IDH1 20-mer peptide. The sample in question was PBMCs, obtained from a glioma patient whose treatment included an IDH1 peptide vaccine. These receptors came from a woman between 18 and 29 years old with glioma. Some clones in this sample may be carry-over from other donors' samples.

The rearrangement links TRBV5-4 to TRBJ2-5, with TRBD2 matching 8 bases. The length of the CDR3 is 16 residues. J gave up 4 bases and V 3 bases, and 11 bases lay outside the gene matches. Germline lookup yields CDR1 SGHNT and CDR2 YYREEE (reference sequence). In DNA, the CDR3 is TGTGCCAGCAGCTGGCCTAGCGGGCCGTCCCGAGAGACCCAGTACTTC. It encodes CASSWPSGPSRETQYF.

This CDR3 reads CASSGGGGSSNTGELFF. As DNA, the CDR3 is TGTGCCAGCAGCGGGGGTGGGGGCTCATCGAACACCGGGGAGCTGTTTTTT. The V and J genes are TRBV7-8 and TRBJ2-2; D may be TRBD1 (6 bases). Deletions cut 5 bases from V and 0 bases from J, with 16 bases between. CDR1 and CDR2 from the germline V gene are SGHVS and FQNEAQ. CDR3 size: 17 residues.

J is TRBJ1-2 and V is TRBV6-5, with D unresolved. Germline CDR1 and CDR2: MNHEY and SVGAGI. The CDR3 loop spans 14 amino acids. V was pared by 0 bases and J by 4 bases, with 9 bases between. The CDR3 loop is CASSYSRQVYGYTF. CDR3 DNA sequence: TGTGCCAGCAGTTACTCGAGGCAGGTCTATGGCTACACCTTC.

The J gene is TRBJ1-2, the V gene TRBV11-2; unclear D gene. CDR1 is SGHAT, CDR2 FQNNGV, per germline. The CDR3 loop spans 14 amino acids. Trimming took off 5 bases at V and 4 bases at J, with 14 bases between the two ends. The CDR3: CASSRNAHTYGYTF. Here the CDR3 DNA reads TGTGCCAGCAGCCGGAACGCGCATACCTATGGCTACACCTTC.

In this sample, this clone turned up once. The CDR3 spells CASSYRTEGNEQFF. DNA of the CDR3: TGTGCCAGCAGTTACCGGACAGAGGGCAATGAGCAGTTCTTC. V gene TRBV27 combines with J gene TRBJ2-1, with D perhaps TRBD1 (6 bases). V lost 4 bases to trimming and J lost 6 bases, with 13 bases between them. There are 14 residues in the CDR3. Germline V gene data show CDR1 as MNHEY and CDR2 as SMNVEV (reference sequence).

V is TRBV19 and J is TRBJ2-1, with D tentatively TRBD2 (5 bases). Germline V gene data show CDR1 as LNHDA and CDR2 as SQIVND (reference sequence). The length of the CDR3 is 13 residues. V was cut by 8 bases and J by 6 bases, with 14 bases left in between. This CDR3 reads CASVLVGGNEQFF. The DNA for the CDR3 is TGTGCCAGTGTTCTTGTTGGAGGCAATGAGCAGTTCTTC.

The chain is built from TRBV6-5 and TRBJ1-5; TRBD1 matches at 9 bases. With 5 bases clipped from V and 6 bases from J, the junction kept 5 bases outside the gene matches. This CDR3 has 14 amino acids. CDR1 and CDR2 from the germline V gene are MNHEY and SVGAGI. The CDR3 region is CASSGGQGGQPQHF. The CDR3 DNA is TGTGCCAGCAGTGGGGGACAGGGAGGTCAGCCCCAGCATTTT.

The genes are TRBV6-6 and TRBJ2-1, with 10 bases that match TRBD2. This CDR3 is 15 amino acids long. The germline V gene encodes CDR1 MNHNY and CDR2 SVGAGI (reference sequence). V gave up 6 bases and J gave up 6 bases; unmatched junction bases: 8. CDR3 in DNA: TGTGCCAGCAGCCCCCCTAGCGGGAGAACCAATGAGCAGTTCTTC. Translated: CASSPPSGRTNEQFF.

The chain couples TRBV12-2 to TRBJ1-2. TRBV12-2 is termed a pseudogene. There are 15 residues in the CDR3. This chain's CDR3 is CASRLAEGGDYGYTF. In DNA form, the CDR3 reads TGTGCAAGTCGCTTAGCGGAGGGGGGGGACTATGGCTACACCTTC.

This chain links TRBV7-9 with TRBJ1-4; D not certain. This CDR3 contains 16 residues. V was pared by 4 bases and J by 5 bases, with 17 bases between. Germline loops: CDR1 SEHNR, CDR2 FQNEAQ (reference sequence). CDR3 sequence reads: CASSSREGRKNEKLFF. The CDR3 DNA sequence: TGTGCCAGCAGCTCCCGGGAGGGCCGGAAGAATGAAAAACTGTTTTTT.

The table lists this clone with a count of one. The CDR3 region is CASSLEVNYEQYF. CDR3 DNA: TGTGCCAGCAGCTTAGAAGTGAACTACGAGCAGTACTTC. The V and J genes are TRBV11-2 and TRBJ2-7; D not certain. The CDR3 is 13 amino acids. Germline CDR1 reads SGHAT; CDR2 reads FQNNGV. Trimming removed 0 bases at V and 3 bases at J, with 6 bases between.

Regarding this clone: A read error may produce the germline difference seen at one junction end. V usage is TRBV7-9 and J usage is TRBJ1-1; D is unresolved. Germline lookup yields CDR1 SEHNR and CDR2 FQNEAQ (reference sequence). The CDR3 is made up of 9 amino acids. The CDR3 nucleotides read TGTGCCAGCAGCTTAAACAAGGAATTT. Residues: CASSLNKEF.

This chain uses TRBV2 with TRBJ2-7, with 9 bases fitting TRBD2. Germline V gives CDR1 SNHLY, CDR2 FYNNEI. The trim removed 8 bases at V and 4 bases at J, leaving 6 bases unmatched. This CDR3 region has 13 residues. DNA of the CDR3: TGTGCCAGCCGAGCTAGCGGGGTATACGAGCAGTACTTC. It encodes CASRASGVYEQYF.

The chain combines TRBV11-2 with TRBJ1-2; weak D call: TRBD1 (5 bases). V was cut by 4 bases and J by 4 bases, with 13 bases left in between. CDR3 length equals 14 residues. CDR1 SGHAT and CDR2 FQNNGV come from the germline V gene. The CDR3 is CASSSRGFGYGYTF. In DNA, the CDR3 is TGTGCCAGCAGCTCCCGGGGCTTTGGCTATGGCTACACCTTC.

J is TRBJ2-1 and V is TRBV6-5, with TRBD2 matching 11 bases. V gave up 6 bases and J gave up 5 bases; unmatched junction bases: 3. The CDR3 contains 14 residues. CDR1 is MNHEY, CDR2 SVGAGI, per germline. This CDR3 reads CASSRGLADNEQFF. The CDR3, as DNA: TGTGCCAGCAGCCGGGGACTAGCGGACAATGAGCAGTTCTTC.

By share, this clone ranks as medium-sized (0.01 to 0.1%). The rearrangement joins TRBV6-4 to TRBJ2-3, with D tentatively TRBD1 or TRBD2 (5 bases each). Trimming cost V 4 bases and J 2 bases, with 10 bases left between them. This CDR3 has 14 amino acids. CDR1 and CDR2 (germline): MRHNA, SNTAGT. The CDR3 loop reads CASSAGDDTDTQYF. The CDR3 nucleotides are TGTGCCAGCAGTGCTGGGGACGACACAGATACGCAGTATTTT.

This clone was seen a few times. This chain connects TRBV19 to TRBJ1-5; TRBD1 matches 9 bases. Per the germline V gene, CDR1 is LNHDA and CDR2 is SQIVND (reference sequence). This CDR3 is built from 16 residues. Trimming cost V 1 base and J 4 bases; bases outside gene matches: 5. The CDR3 spells CASSIGDRVKNQPQHF. Here the CDR3 DNA reads TGTGCCAGTAGTATAGGGGACAGGGTTAAAAATCAGCCCCAGCATTTT.

The chain joins TRBV5-7 to TRBJ2-7; the D gene could be TRBD1 or TRBD2 (6 bases each). TRBV5-7 is designated an ORF whose function remains uncertain. This CDR3 contains 16 residues. Trimming removed 4 bases at V and 0 bases at J, with 17 bases between. CDR3 nucleotide sequence: TGTGCCAGCAGCCTTTCAACAGGGACTCTCTCCTACGAGCAGTACTTC. It is translated as CASSLSTGTLSYEQYF.

CDR3 in DNA: TGCGCCAGCAGCTTGGGATTACAAGAGACCCAGTACTTC. Encoded protein: CASSLGLQETQYF. V is TRBV5-1 and J is TRBJ2-5; D is undetermined. This CDR3 region has 13 residues. Trimming removed 0 bases at V and 2 bases at J, with 5 bases between. Germline values: CDR1 SGHRS, CDR2 YFSETQ. Drawing the rest from reference TRBV5-1 and TRBJ2-5, the complete variable domain is KAGVTQTPRYLIKTRGQQVTLSCSPISGHRSVSWYQQTPGQGLQFLFEYFSETQRNKGNFPGRFSGRQFSNSRSEMNVSTLELGDSALYLCASSLGLQETQYFGPGTRLLVL.

The V gene is TRBV2, the J gene TRBJ2-5, with 9 bases aligning to TRBD1. Germline V gene lookup returns CDR1 SNHLY and CDR2 FYNNEI. Trimming at V came to 6 bases and at J to 0 bases, leaving 5 bases not matched to a gene. This CDR3 region has 15 residues. CDR3 coding DNA: TGTGCCAGCAGGATCGGGACAGGGTACCAAGAGACCCAGTACTTC. This sequence encodes CASRIGTGYQETQYF.

This clone was observed a handful of times. The chain uses TRBV2 and TRBJ1-1, with 7 bases matching TRBD1. The CDR3 totals 14 residues. CDR1 and CDR2 (germline): SNHLY, FYNNEI. With V trimmed by 3 bases and J by 11 bases, 12 bases remained unmatched. CDR3 amino acids: CASSETLGGAGAFF. The CDR3 coding sequence is TGTGCCAGCAGTGAGACTCTAGGGGGCGCAGGCGCTTTCTTT.

The rearrangement joins TRBV27 to TRBJ2-7; TRBD1 might be the D (6 bases). The CDR3 covers 16 residues. Germline CDR1 reads MNHEY; CDR2 reads SMNVEV (reference sequence). Trimming took 4 bases from V and 3 from J, leaving 19 bases between them. CDR3: CASSSPRTQGHYEQYF. The CDR3 nucleotides read TGTGCCAGCAGTTCCCCTCGGACGCAGGGGCACTACGAGCAGTACTTC.

The V gene is TRBV9, the J gene TRBJ1-1, with no clear D. CDR1 and CDR2 (germline): SGDLS, YYNGEE. The CDR3 runs 14 residues. The V end was cut by 4 bases, the J end by 4 bases, with 14 bases between. In nucleotides, the CDR3 is TGTGCCAGCAGCTTCGGACGTGAAGGCACTGAAGCTTTCTTT. It encodes CASSFGREGTEAFF.

The gene calls are TRBV5-1 and TRBJ1-1; D is uncertain. Trimming cost V 1 base and J 8 bases, with 6 bases left between them. In germline, CDR1 is SGHRS, CDR2 YFSETQ. The CDR3 runs to 11 residues. CDR3 in DNA: TGCGCCAGCAGCTTGCTACAGGAAGCTTTCTTT. It yields the protein CASSLLQEAFF. The full variable domain, rest sourced from reference TRBV5-1 and TRBJ1-1, is KAGVTQTPRYLIKTRGQQVTLSCSPISGHRSVSWYQQTPGQGLQFLFEYFSETQRNKGNFPGRFSGRQFSNSRSEMNVSTLELGDSALYLCASSLLQEAFFGQGTRLTVV.

V gene TRBV7-3 combines with J gene TRBJ1-4, with no clear D. Germline V CDR1 and CDR2: SGHTA, FQGTGA. V was shortened by 5 bases and J by 3 bases, with 13 bases between the two germline ends. The CDR3 consists of 15 residues. CDR3 sequence: CASSPTGGANEKLFF. CDR3 nucleotides: TGTGCCAGCAGCCCCACGGGTGGTGCTAATGAAAAACTGTTTTTT. Combining the CDR3 with reference TRBV7-3 and TRBJ1-4 gives the whole variable domain GAGVSQTPSNKVTEKGKYVELRCDPISGHTALYWYRQSLGQGPEFLIYFQGTGAADDSGLPNDRFFAVRPEGSVSTLKIQRTERGDSAVYLCASSPTGGANEKLFFGSGTQLSVL.

The chain carries TRBV7-2 and TRBJ1-3; no firm D call. This CDR3 is built from 14 residues. V was trimmed by 6 bases and J by 0 bases, leaving 9 bases between them. The V gene's germline CDR1 is SGHTA and CDR2 FQGNSA. The CDR3 loop is CASRLRFSGNTIYF. The DNA for the CDR3 is TGTGCCAGCAGGTTAAGGTTCTCTGGAAACACCATATATTTT.

The V call is TRBV4-2, the J call TRBJ1-1; 8 nucleotides align to TRBD1. The length of the CDR3 is 14 residues. The junction had 2 bases not matched to a gene; V was cut back by 4 bases and J by 1 base. From germline, CDR1 is LGHNA and CDR2 YNFKEQ. CDR3 sequence: CASSRDRGNTEAFF. DNA for the CDR3: TGTGCCAGCAGCCGCGACAGGGGGAACACTGAAGCTTTCTTT.